The source of this T cell receptor (beta chain) is a study of beta chain features in type 1 diabetes. Overall study findings and caveats: Any HLA effect on TCRB rearrangement was left unresolved by small sub-analyses. Individuals with type 1 diabetes displayed fewer insertions and more deletions at VDJ junctions. Moderately but significantly shorter TCRB CDR3s were found in Type 1 diabetes patients in all four CD4+ subsets.

This clone has just a few counts. The target antigen is unknown. Sequencing targeted expressed TCRB transcripts, as all isolated RNA had been reverse transcribed. Produced via immunoSEQ multiplex PCR; TCRdb's table is partial and in-frame only. Altogether around 150,000 clones are present, under 9.5% being singletons, with the ten largest covering 0.5% to 0.65%. V shed 4 bases and J shed 5 bases, with 19 bases lying between them. From germline, CDR1 is LGHNA and CDR2 YSLEER. This CDR3 contains 16 residues. The TCR was taken from a man aged 18 to 30 in good health. The rearrangement links TRBV4-3 to TRBJ2-3; possibly TRBD1 for D (6 bases). Sequenced sample: central memory CD4+ T cells from blood. The CDR3 loop is CASSPRVAGAGDTQYF. DNA of the CDR3: TGCGCCAGCAGCCCGCGGGTAGCAGGGGCGGGAGATACGCAGTATTTT.